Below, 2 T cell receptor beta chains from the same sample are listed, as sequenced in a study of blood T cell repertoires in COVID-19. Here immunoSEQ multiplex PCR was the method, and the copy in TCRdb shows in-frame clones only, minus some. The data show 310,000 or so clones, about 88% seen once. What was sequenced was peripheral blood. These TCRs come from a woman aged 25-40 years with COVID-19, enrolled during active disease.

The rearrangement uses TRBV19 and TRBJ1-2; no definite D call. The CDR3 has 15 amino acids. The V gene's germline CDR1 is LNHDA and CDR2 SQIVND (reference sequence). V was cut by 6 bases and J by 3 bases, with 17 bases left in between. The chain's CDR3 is CASSPWSQEDYGYTF. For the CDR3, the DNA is TGTGCCAGTAGCCCGTGGTCTCAAGAGGACTATGGCTACACCTTC.

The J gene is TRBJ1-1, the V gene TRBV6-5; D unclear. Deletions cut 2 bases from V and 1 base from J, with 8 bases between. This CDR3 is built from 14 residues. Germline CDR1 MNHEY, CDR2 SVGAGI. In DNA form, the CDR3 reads TGTGCCAGCAGTTACGCCTCACAGAACACTGAAGCTTTCTTT. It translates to CASSYASQNTEAFF.